These 27 T cell receptor beta chains came from one sample sequenced in a study of a mutant IDH1 vaccine in newly diagnosed glioma. No antigens are known for them. The time point: week 11, during vaccination. It was 300 ug of mutant IDH1 20-mer peptide that made up each vaccine dose, given with topical imiquimod. Clones were read by immunoSEQ multiplex PCR, and TCRdb kept only the in-frame ones, dropping some. Of more than 30,000 clones in the sample, roughly 89% were seen once. The sample was PBMCs, taken from a glioma patient whose treatment included an IDH1 peptide vaccine. The receptors here all came from a man between 18 and 29 years old with glioma.

The J gene is TRBJ2-1, the V gene TRBV5-6, with 7 positions matching TRBD2. Germline-derived CDR1 and CDR2 are SGHDT and YYEEEE. J lost 6 bases, V lost 6 bases, and 12 bases had no gene match. This CDR3 has 15 amino acids. The DNA for the CDR3 is TGTGCCAGCACCGTGGGGGGGTATTTTGCCAATGAGCAGTTCTTC. It yields the protein CASTVGGYFANEQFF.

This rearrangement joins TRBV29-1 to TRBJ2-3; 10 nucleotides match TRBD1. The CDR3 extends over 15 amino acids. V shed 4 bases, J shed 1 base, and the junction held 5 bases outside the gene matches. Per germline, CDR1 SQVTM and CDR2 ANQGSEA. The CDR3 is CSVVVGTGGTDTQYF. Written as DNA, the CDR3 is TGCAGCGTTGTCGTCGGGACAGGGGGCACAGATACGCAGTATTTT.

The DNA of the CDR3 is TGCGCCAGCAGCCCACTCCCGGGACAGGGAGAGACCCAGTACTTC. It translates to CASSPLPGQGETQYF. The rearrangement links TRBV5-1 to TRBJ2-5; TRBD1 matches at 9 bases. The CDR3 has 15 residues. With V trimmed by 4 bases and J by 4 bases, 8 bases remained unmatched. Germline V lookup: CDR1 SGHRS, CDR2 YFSETQ. The whole variable domain, remainder taken from reference TRBV5-1 and TRBJ2-5, is KAGVTQTPRYLIKTRGQQVTLSCSPISGHRSVSWYQQTPGQGLQFLFEYFSETQRNKGNFPGRFSGRQFSNSRSEMNVSTLELGDSALYLCASSPLPGQGETQYFGPGTRLLVL.

J is TRBJ1-1 and V is TRBV27; D gene ambiguous. V was trimmed by 0 bases and J by 5 bases, leaving 10 bases between them. Germline values: CDR1 MNHEY, CDR2 SMNVEV (reference sequence). The CDR3 spans 14 residues. The CDR3 spells CASSLSSGGTEAFF. For the CDR3, the DNA is TGTGCCAGCAGTTTATCGTCCGGAGGTACTGAAGCTTTCTTT.

The chain has TRBV11-2 and TRBJ2-7; a weak D match, TRBD2 (6 bases). This CDR3 is 15 amino acids long. V was cut by 5 bases and J by 6 bases, with 20 bases left in between. Germline-derived CDR1 and CDR2 are SGHAT and FQNNGV. The CDR3 DNA follows: TGTGCCAGCAGCCGAGACGGGAGCAATCTCCTCGAGCAGTACTTC. Translated, it gives CASSRDGSNLLEQYF.

This sequence joins TRBV30 and TRBJ1-4, with no clear D. V was shortened by 3 bases and J by 0 bases, with 5 bases between the two germline ends. This CDR3 is 13 amino acids long. The germline CDR1 and CDR2 sequences are GTSNPN and SVGIG (reference sequence). CDR3 DNA: TGTGCCTGGAGACGGTCAACTAATGAAAAACTGTTTTTT. It encodes CAWRRSTNEKLFF.

This clone showed up just once. The chain couples TRBV30 to TRBJ1-4; D gene ambiguous. In germline, CDR1 is GTSNPN, CDR2 SVGIG (reference sequence). This CDR3 spans 11 amino acids. V was clipped by 5 bases and J by 8 bases, with 9 bases between them. Written as DNA, the CDR3 is TGTGCCTGGGCCCCGGGGGAAAAACTGTTTTTT. It is translated as CAWAPGEKLFF.

This clone was observed once. The CDR3 sequence is CASIGTGGADTEAFF. In DNA form, the CDR3 reads TGTGCCAGTATCGGAACAGGGGGCGCAGACACTGAAGCTTTCTTT. The chain is built from TRBV19 and TRBJ1-1; TRBD1 matches 9 bases. Germline V gene lookup returns CDR1 LNHDA and CDR2 SQIVND (reference sequence). CDR3 size: 15 residues. V was clipped by 7 bases and J by 3 bases; unmatched bases: 9.

Relative to its sample, this clone is medium-sized. V usage is TRBV7-9 and J usage is TRBJ2-7; D gene unclear. This CDR3 spans 15 amino acids. CDR1 is SEHNR, CDR2 FQNEAQ, per germline (reference sequence). The V gene lost 2 bases and the J gene lost 3 bases, with 14 bases spanning the gap. The DNA of the CDR3 is TGTGCCAGCAGCTTATCCCGGGTCATAGACTACGAGCAGTACTTC. Residues: CASSLSRVIDYEQYF.

The V and J genes are TRBV5-1 and TRBJ2-5; the D gene is possibly TRBD1 (5 bases). The CDR3 is 14 amino acids. The ends were cut back, 5 bases at V and 5 bases at J, with 16 bases in the middle. Germline CDR1 is SGHRS and CDR2 is YFSETQ. CDR3 DNA sequence: TGCGCCAGCAGTAGTTGGCAGGGAATGGAGACCCAGTACTTC. Its protein product is CASSSWQGMETQYF.

The chain combines TRBV6-1 with TRBJ1-1; the match to TRBD1 covers 10 bases. J was trimmed by 0 bases and V by 6 bases; bases with no gene match: 1. The CDR3 extends over 14 amino acids. CDR1 is MNHNS, CDR2 SASEGT, per germline. The CDR3 reads CASRGQGMNTEAFF. CDR3 in DNA: TGTGCCAGCAGGGGACAGGGGATGAACACTGAAGCTTTCTTT.

The chain links TRBV7-2 to TRBJ2-7; no clear D gene. This CDR3 has 13 amino acids. The germline gives CDR1 SGHTA, CDR2 FQGNSA. V was clipped by 0 bases and J by 4 bases, with 7 bases between them. Here the CDR3 DNA reads TGTGCCAGCAGCTTAGCCTTAGGGTACGAGCAGTACTTC. Translating gives CASSLALGYEQYF.

The CDR3: CASSLYGGGELFF. The CDR3 DNA follows: TGTGCCAGCAGCTTATATGGCGGCGGGGAGCTGTTTTTT. The chain carries TRBV7-8 and TRBJ2-2; no definite D call. Germline-derived CDR1 and CDR2 are SGHVS and FQNEAQ. V dropped 2 bases and J dropped 7 bases, with 8 bases sitting between them. This CDR3 contains 13 residues.

The CDR3 DNA reads TGCGCCAGCAGCCAAGAAGGGAGACAGTCATCTGGGGCCAACGTCCTGACTTTC. It codes for CASSQEGRQSSGANVLTF. The chain joins TRBV4-3 to TRBJ2-6, with D perhaps given as TRBD1 or TRBD2 (5 bases each). Per germline, CDR1 LGHNA and CDR2 YSLEER. V lost 0 bases to trimming and J lost 1 base, with 13 bases between them. This CDR3 is built from 18 residues.

This clone was recorded a few times. The rearrangement links TRBV2 to TRBJ1-5, with a weak D call TRBD1 (5 bases). Looked up from germline, CDR1 is SNHLY and CDR2 is FYNNEI. The V gene lost 8 bases and the J gene lost 0 bases, with 14 bases spanning the gap. This CDR3 has 15 amino acids. The CDR3 loop reads CASGDGQYSNQPQHF. The CDR3 DNA reads as TGTGCCAGCGGGGACGGTCAATATAGCAATCAGCCCCAGCATTTT.

This chain uses TRBV2 with TRBJ1-3; D ambiguous. Per germline, CDR1 SNHLY and CDR2 FYNNEI. V gave up 4 bases and J gave up 6 bases, with 10 bases separating them. The CDR3 has 13 amino acids. CDR3 coding DNA: TGTGCCAGCAGTGTGCTCGGCGAAAACACCATATATTTT. Its protein product is CASSVLGENTIYF.

The chain carries TRBV19 and TRBJ2-7; TRBD2 matches at 7 bases. Germline CDR1 and CDR2: LNHDA and SQIVND (reference sequence). V lost 3 bases, J lost 8 bases, and 1 base stayed unmatched. The CDR3 spans 11 residues. CDR3 nucleotide sequence: TGTGCCAGTAGTATCGGGAGGAAGCAGTACTTC. Its protein product is CASSIGRKQYF.

The chain has TRBV4-1 and TRBJ2-1; D is perhaps TRBD1 (6 bases). Germline V gene sequence: CDR1 MGHRA, CDR2 YSYEKL. V lost 1 base and J 0 bases, leaving 7 bases between the germline ends. The CDR3 consists of 15 residues. The CDR3 nucleotides are TGCGCCAGCAGCCAAGGGGGGCTCTCCTACAATGAGCAGTTCTTC. This gives the protein CASSQGGLSYNEQFF.

Note on this clone: Compared with germline, one end of the junction differs, possibly owing to a read error. In DNA, the CDR3 is TGTGCCAGCAGGGAAGGGGGCAATCAGCCCCAGCATTTT. This translates into CASREGGNQPQHF. V and J are TRBV6-1 and TRBJ1-5; TRBD1 is a possible D gene (5 bases). The germline V gene encodes CDR1 MNHNS and CDR2 SASEGT. There are 13 residues in the CDR3.

V gene TRBV21-1 combines with J gene TRBJ1-1. TRBV21-1 is assigned pseudogene status. This CDR3 is 15 amino acids long. The DNA for the CDR3 is TGTGCCAGCAGCAAAGCCCGGGAACAGAACACTGAAGCTTTCTTT. Its translation: CASSKAREQNTEAFF.

The gene calls are TRBV18 and TRBJ1-1; 7 positions agree with TRBD1. CDR1 KGHSH and CDR2 LQKENI come from the germline V gene. This CDR3 is 14 amino acids long. Trimming cost V 5 bases and J 5 bases; bases outside gene matches: 8. The CDR3 DNA sequence: TGTGCCAGCTCAGCCGACAGGGCGGCAACTGAAGCTTTCTTT. It translates to CASSADRAATEAFF.

The gene calls are TRBV19 and TRBJ1-1; D is uncertain. The V and J ends lost 3 bases and 4 bases respectively, with 9 bases between them. This CDR3 contains 13 residues. Germline values: CDR1 LNHDA, CDR2 SQIVND (reference sequence). The CDR3 bases are TGTGCCAGTAGTATCCAGAACCCCACTGAAGCTTTCTTT. It is translated as CASSIQNPTEAFF.

The V and J genes are TRBV30 and TRBJ2-3; 8 nucleotides agree with TRBD2. V was pared by 5 bases and J by 4 bases, with 2 bases of the junction left unmatched. This CDR3 has 12 amino acids. CDR1 is GTSNPN and CDR2 is SVGIG in the germline V gene (reference sequence). CDR3: CAWGLAPDTQYF. CDR3 DNA: TGTGCCTGGGGACTAGCTCCAGATACGCAGTATTTT.

The CDR3 DNA sequence: TGTGCCAGCAGTGCCGGAGGTTACAGGGGAGACGGCTACACCTTC. Its translation is CASSAGGYRGDGYTF. The V call is TRBV25-1, the J call TRBJ1-2; 7 bases agree with TRBD1. Germline V gene sequence: CDR1 MGHDK, CDR2 SYGVNS. The CDR3 sequence is 15 residues long. Trimming at V came to 4 bases and at J to 8 bases, leaving 13 bases not matched to a gene.

The J gene is TRBJ1-1, the V gene TRBV2, with no clear D. CDR1 SNHLY and CDR2 FYNNEI come from the germline V gene. The CDR3 consists of 14 residues. V lost 5 bases and J 1 base, leaving 11 bases between the germline ends. CDR3 nucleotides: TGTGCCAGCAGTTTGGGCCGAGGGAACACTGAAGCTTTCTTT. Protein sequence: CASSLGRGNTEAFF.

The rearrangement uses TRBV5-4 and TRBJ2-7; TRBD2 agrees at 12 bases. V shed 4 bases and J 7 bases; nucleotides not matched to a gene: 9. The CDR3 contains 15 residues. The germline gives CDR1 SGHNT, CDR2 YYREEE (reference sequence). CDR3: CASSTRLAGEEEQYF. The DNA of the CDR3 is TGTGCCAGCAGCACCAGACTAGCGGGAGAGGAAGAGCAGTACTTC.

V and J are TRBV7-9 and TRBJ1-5; no firm D call. The V gene lost 3 bases and the J gene lost 3 bases, with 6 bases spanning the gap. This CDR3 spans 13 amino acids. Germline CDR1 and CDR2: SEHNR and FQNEAQ (reference sequence). The DNA for the CDR3 is TGTGCCAGCAGCTTCGGGCACAATCAGCCCCAGCATTTT. Protein sequence: CASSFGHNQPQHF.